This TCR beta chain was retrieved from a study of molecular identifiers for immune sequencing clone quantification. Study summary: Across replicate runs, RNA obtained from about 21,000 or 97,000 naive CD8 cells was divided into five, with four undergoing sequencing. Notes on the study in general: Clones exceeding 20 RNA copies carried over 99% of effector molecules but under 1% of naive-cell molecules.

V was trimmed by 7 bases and J by 0 bases, leaving 12 bases between them. This CDR3 has 14 amino acids. CDR1 and CDR2 from the germline V gene are SGHNT and YENEEA. A note on this clonotype: Its antigen remains unidentified.

TCRdb ran MiXCR on the PCR reads and lists one entry per CDR3 protein. This sample carries fewer than 75,000 distinct CDR3 sequences, roughly 17% of them seen once, and the ten largest clones take 1.5%. The specimen was naive CD8+ T cells from blood, with Jurkat cell RNA spiked in. Noted subset: FACS-sorted CD8+CD4-CCR7+CD45RA+ naive T cells. The sequence was obtained from a human donor in good health. Some libraries in this study had Jurkat cell RNA spiked in. This chain connects TRBV11-3 to TRBJ2-5, with D hard to call. The CDR3 protein is CASTNGPHQETQYF. CDR3 DNA sequence: TGTGCCAGCACCAACGGACCGCACCAAGAGACCCAGTACTTC.